Listed below are T cell receptor beta chains from one sample, sequenced in a study of patients and donors after allogeneic stem cell transplantation. TCRdb re-called the RT-PCR reads with MiXCR, one entry per CDR3 protein. Here the sample spans 85,000 to 90,000 distinct CDR3 sequences, under 50% being singletons. Material: blood, either unsorted or a sorted T cell fraction (not recorded which). The receptors originated from a human donor who was either an allogeneic HSCT recipient or a stem cell or donor lymphocyte infusion donor (not recorded which). It is not recorded whose cells these are; they may come from a transplant donor. Both conserved end residues are part of each CDR3. D genes are given only for firm matches. Clone size appears in some rows only: once, few, many, or a class for an expanded clone.

j_gene | abundance | v_gene | d_gene | CDR3aa | CDR3nt
TRBJ1-1 | few | TRBV29-1 | - | CSVEMPNTEAFF | TGCAGCGTTGAAATGCCGAACACTGAAGCTTTCTTT
TRBJ1-6 | few | TRBV6-5 | TRBD1 | CASSPGTGGSYNSPLHF | TGTGCCAGCAGCCCCGGGACAGGGGGCTCCTATAATTCACCCCTCCACTTT
TRBJ1-1 | - | TRBV4-1 | - | CASSQVGRKRPEAFF | TGCGCCAGCAGCCAAGTGGGGAGGAAGCGACCTGAAGCTTTCTTT
TRBJ2-7 | - | TRBV6-2/TRBV6-3 | - | CASSKGTYEQYF | TGTGCCAGCAGCAAAGGGACCTACGAGCAGTACTTC
TRBJ1-1 | - | TRBV5-6 | - | CASSLVGQNTEAFF | TGTGCCAGCAGCTTGGTTGGCCAGAACACTGAAGCTTTCTTT
TRBJ1-3 | - | TRBV10-3 | TRBD1 | CAISDLGQLSGNTIYF | TGTGCCATCAGCGACTTGGGACAGCTCTCTGGTAACACCATATATTTT
TRBJ1-2 | few | TRBV7-9 | - | CASSLRVLPHGYTF | TGTGCCAGCAGCTTAAGGGTACTCCCACATGGCTACACCTTC
TRBJ2-3 | - | TRBV12-3/TRBV12-4 | TRBD2 | CASSLILLAADTDTQYF | TGTGCCAGCAGTCTTATCCTTCTAGCGGCTGACACAGATACGCAGTATTTT
TRBJ1-5 | few | TRBV6-1 | - | CASSDFTLRQRSNQPQHF | TGTGCCAGCAGTGATTTTACTTTGCGGCAGAGAAGCAATCAGCCCCAGCATTTT
TRBJ1-4 | - | TRBV10-3 | - | CAISPGQINEKLFF | TGTGCCATCAGTCCGGGACAAATTAATGAAAAACTGTTTTTT
TRBJ1-2 | - | TRBV20-1 | - | CSARPATLGRYTF | TGCAGTGCGCGTCCTGCGACTCTCGGACGCTACACCTTC
TRBJ2-5 | few | TRBV15 | - | CATSRGAGETQYF | TGTGCCACCAGCAGAGGGGCCGGGGAGACCCAGTACTTC
TRBJ2-7 | - | TRBV6-2/TRBV6-3 | - | CASSARRRPYEQYF | TGTGCCAGCAGCGCCAGGCGGAGACCCTACGAGCAGTACTTC
TRBJ2-1 | - | TRBV3-1 | TRBD1 | CASSQDPGTGDMYNEQFF | TGTGCCAGCAGCCAAGACCCCGGGACAGGAGATATGTACAATGAGCAGTTCTTC
TRBJ1-4 | - | TRBV27 | - | CASSPMRGEKLFF | TGTGCCAGCAGCCCTATGCGGGGGGAAAAACTGTTTTTT
TRBJ1-1 | - | TRBV4-2 | - | CASSQALNTGNTEAFF | TGTGCCAGCAGCCAAGCCCTTAACACGGGAAACACTGAAGCTTTCTTT
TRBJ1-1 | - | TRBV18 | - | CASSDPGRLNTEAFF | TGTGCCAGCTCAGACCCGGGACGGTTGAACACTGAAGCTTTCTTT